The clone carrying this T cell receptor (beta chain) was detected many times. Its antigen is not identified. V was clipped by 5 bases and J by 3 bases, with 18 bases between them. Germline CDR1 reads LNHNV; CDR2 reads YYDKDF (reference sequence). This CDR3 is 16 amino acids long. This entry is derived from a study of T cells after yellow fever vaccination. Overall study context: Preparation of fractions with low cell numbers was performed using SMART-Seq v4 Ultra Low Input.

TCR cDNA was made by 5'RACE template switching, adding a universal primer site and UMIs. TCRdb reprocessed the 5' RACE reads via MiXCR and lists one record per CDR3 protein. The sample has under 95,000 distinct CDR3 sequences; under 9.5% are singletons. Broader study findings: In post-booster samples, most primary-vaccination clones reappeared (approximately 96% CD4, about 91% CD8).

The source was CD8+ T cells sorted from PBMCs, collected approximately 11 days after the first yellow fever vaccination. The sequence derives from a man aged 18 to 35 who received the YFV17D yellow fever vaccine. The chain uses TRBV15 and TRBJ2-3; D may correspond to TRBD1 or TRBD2 (5 bases each). CDR3 nucleotides: TGTGCCACCAGCGGGGGAGCGTCCCTAAGGACAGATACGCAGTATTTT. This codes for CATSGGASLRTDTQYF.